This T cell receptor beta chain is drawn from a study of blood T cell repertoires in COVID-19. Study in general: The samples span acute and convalescent COVID-19 from the United States, Italy and Spain. Sample material is recorded as cDNA or gDNA derived from T cells, B-cell-depleted T cells, or PBMCs.

Clones were read by immunoSEQ multiplex PCR, and TCRdb kept only the in-frame ones, dropping some. The sample has 130,000 to 150,000 clones, roughly three quarters seen once. The sequenced sample was peripheral blood. The clonotype originates from a woman aged 55 to 70 with acute or convalescent COVID-19.

CDR3 sequence reads: CASSLGRGRVTDTQYF. CDR3 DNA: TGTGCCAGCAGCTTGGGGCGCGGGAGGGTCACAGATACGCAGTATTTT. The chain uses TRBV5-4 and TRBJ2-3; 9 nucleotides line up with TRBD2. V shed 0 bases, J shed 2 bases, and the junction held 4 bases outside the gene matches. The CDR3 sequence is 16 residues long. CDR1 and CDR2 from the germline V gene are SGHNT and YYREEE (reference sequence).